This T cell receptor beta chain was sequenced in a study of cytomegalovirus exposure and HLA in healthy donors. Overall study findings and caveats: Some V segments (TRBV6-2 and TRBV6-3 among them) were excluded as indistinguishable.

The study ran its PCR with 60 Vbeta and 13 Jbeta primers. Generated by immunoSEQ multiplex PCR, the TCRdb table keeps only in-frame clones and is missing some. Here the sample spans about 160,000 clones, 70% to 85% being singletons. Trimming removed 4 bases from V and 4 bases from J; junction bases left unmatched: 5. The CDR3 extends over 14 amino acids. In germline, CDR1 is MDHEN, CDR2 SYDVKM. This clone appeared once. Its antigen remains unknown. The TCR originated in a man aged 25 to 40 in good health and CMV-seropositive. Sequences were obtained from PBMCs. The chain joins TRBV28 to TRBJ2-5; 8 nucleotides agree with TRBD1. The CDR3 DNA sequence: TGTGCCAGCAGTTATCAGGGGGCAACAGAGACCCAGTACTTC. Amino acids: CASSYQGATETQYF.